This is a list of T cell receptor beta chains from one sample in a study of early T cells in non-severe SARS-CoV-2 infection. TCRdb recomputed calls from the 5' RACE reads with MiXCR, one row per CDR3 protein. The table shows about 71,000 distinct CDR3 sequences, with about 14% occurring only once. The sample in question was whole blood, obtained at baseline. These receptors came from an adult who was a healthcare worker with PCR-confirmed SARS-CoV-2 infection or an uninfected control (not recorded which). Both conserved end residues are part of each CDR3.

v_gene: TRBV7-9; CDR3aa: CASSPRGEYNSPLHF
v_gene: TRBV30; CDR3aa: CAWSVGTETYEQYF
v_gene: TRBV5-1; CDR3aa: CASSRGGSDTQYF
v_gene: TRBV6-5; CDR3aa: CASSSRTGTYTF
v_gene: TRBV3-1; CDR3aa: CASSQAGEQYF
v_gene: TRBV20-1; CDR3aa: CSAPSSGRNLNEEFF
v_gene: TRBV6-6; CDR3aa: CASSYSAITRAFF
v_gene: TRBV11-2; CDR3aa: CASSLDLQLGNEQFF
v_gene: TRBV20-1; CDR3aa: CSASTGADTQYF
v_gene: TRBV20-1; CDR3aa: CSAPGLAGSGELFF
v_gene: TRBV19; CDR3aa: CASSGRPRGEQFF
v_gene: TRBV7-6; CDR3aa: CASGTGMNTEAFF
v_gene: TRBV5-4; CDR3aa: CASSSQGGNGYTF
v_gene: TRBV3-1; CDR3aa: CASSLTSGRERYF
v_gene: TRBV12-3/TRBV12-4; CDR3aa: CASSLAGTGEQYF
v_gene: TRBV3-1; CDR3aa: CASSRISRTQRDTQYF
v_gene: TRBV7-2; CDR3aa: CASSYVGTDTQYF
v_gene: TRBV5-1; CDR3aa: CASSLQGFTEAFF
v_gene: TRBV7-3; CDR3aa: CASSLGLAPSTDTQYF
v_gene: TRBV4-1; CDR3aa: CASSQGADTEAFF
v_gene: TRBV12-3/TRBV12-4; CDR3aa: CASSLEFGRNTEAFF
v_gene: TRBV24-1; CDR3aa: CATSGGGETQYF
v_gene: TRBV2; CDR3aa: CASSDRAGTEAFF
v_gene: TRBV28; CDR3aa: CASSGGENTIYF
v_gene: TRBV19; CDR3aa: CASSKHTGGVWTEAFF
v_gene: TRBV24-1; CDR3aa: CATSDIGDDQPQHF
v_gene: TRBV27; CDR3aa: CASSRDRGQIYEQFF
v_gene: TRBV25-1; CDR3aa: CASTGAGPTYEQYF
v_gene: TRBV28; CDR3aa: CASRPHGSTDTQYF
v_gene: TRBV7-2; CDR3aa: CASSPGLPGNTIYF
v_gene: TRBV9; CDR3aa: CASSVGPNTGELFF
v_gene: TRBV11-2; CDR3aa: CASSPQGVEQYF
v_gene: TRBV18; CDR3aa: CASSPRGLKNIQYF
v_gene: TRBV14; CDR3aa: CASSQQIGNTIYF
v_gene: TRBV5-1; CDR3aa: CASYLEEDGYTF
v_gene: TRBV27; CDR3aa: CASSSTVANTEAFF
v_gene: TRBV7-7; CDR3aa: CASSHRGSETQYF
v_gene: TRBV28; CDR3aa: CASSFAEIGLGQYF
v_gene: TRBV5-5; CDR3aa: CASSFRQGGTYNEQFF
v_gene: TRBV18; CDR3aa: CASSPPRRTGGNSPLHF
v_gene: TRBV11-1; CDR3aa: CASSIGPREAFF